This entry lists 31 T cell receptor beta chains sequenced from one sample in a study of blood T cell repertoires in COVID-19. The protocol was immunoSEQ multiplex PCR, while the TCRdb copy is restricted to in-frame clones and leaves out a portion. This sample has approximately 210,000 clones; under 90% occur once, and the top ten carry 8% to 11%. The material sequenced was peripheral blood. Receptors originate from a woman at least 80 years old with COVID-19, enrolled during active disease.

DNA of the CDR3: TGTGCCAGCAGTTACTCGACAGGGAGGCGCGACTATGGCTACACCTTC. Residues: CASSYSTGRRDYGYTF. V usage is TRBV6-5 and J usage is TRBJ1-2; 7 bases fit TRBD1. CDR1 MNHEY and CDR2 SVGAGI come from the germline V gene. Germline trimming cut 0 bases from V and 3 bases from J; bases unmatched to any gene: 7. The CDR3 is 16 residues long.

The chain links TRBV19 to TRBJ2-7; unclear D gene. The CDR3 is 11 amino acids. Germline V lookup: CDR1 LNHDA, CDR2 SQIVND (reference sequence). V was shortened by 4 bases and J by 3 bases, with 4 bases between the two germline ends. CDR3 sequence (DNA): TGTGCCAGTAGTACCCTCTACGAGCAGTACTTC. Translated, it gives CASSTLYEQYF.

The chain recombines TRBV4-2 with TRBJ1-2, with TRBD1 matching 7 bases. This CDR3 region has 17 residues. Germline lookup yields CDR1 LGHNA and CDR2 YNFKEQ. V gave up 0 bases and J gave up 4 bases; unmatched junction bases: 11. The CDR3 loop is CASSQDPLGDRIYGYTF. DNA for the CDR3: TGTGCCAGCAGCCAAGATCCTTTGGGGGACAGAATCTATGGCTACACCTTC.

The chain carries TRBV6-2 or TRBV6-3 and TRBJ1-5, with 7 bases matching TRBD1. V was pared by 5 bases and J by 7 bases, with 5 bases of the junction left unmatched. Germline values: CDR1 MNHEY, CDR2 SVGEGT. There are 13 residues in the CDR3. The DNA of the CDR3 is TGTGCCAGCAGTGACAGGGAATTCCAGCCCCAGCATTTT. Its translation: CASSDREFQPQHF.

The chain recombines TRBV7-6 with TRBJ1-5, with D possibly TRBD1 on 6 matching bases. The CDR3 consists of 16 residues. The V gene lost 5 bases and the J gene lost 0 bases, with 14 bases spanning the gap. Germline V gene data show CDR1 as SGHVS and CDR2 as FNYEAQ. DNA of the CDR3: TGTGCCAGCAGCATAGGGGCAGGGGCTAGCAATCAGCCCCAGCATTTT. It yields the protein CASSIGAGASNQPQHF.

The V call is TRBV10-3, the J call TRBJ1-4; TRBD1 agrees at 7 bases. The V gene end was trimmed by 4 bases and the J gene end by 6 bases; junction bases not matched to a gene: 2. The CDR3 is made up of 13 amino acids. Germline V CDR1 and CDR2: ENHRY, SYGVKD. The CDR3 is CAISATGDEKLFF. CDR3 DNA sequence: TGTGCCATCAGTGCTACAGGGGATGAAAAACTGTTTTTT.

J is TRBJ2-3 and V is TRBV5-1; 9 bases are shared with TRBD1. In germline, CDR1 is SGHRS, CDR2 YFSETQ. This CDR3 spans 19 amino acids. With 3 bases clipped from V and 0 bases from J, the junction kept 14 bases outside the gene matches. The CDR3 loop reads CASSYPPGQGRTSTDTQYF. The DNA for the CDR3 is TGCGCCAGCAGCTATCCGCCGGGACAGGGAAGAACTAGCACAGATACGCAGTATTTT. Full variable domain (remainder filled in from reference TRBV5-1 and TRBJ2-3): KAGVTQTPRYLIKTRGQQVTLSCSPISGHRSVSWYQQTPGQGLQFLFEYFSETQRNKGNFPGRFSGRQFSNSRSEMNVSTLELGDSALYLCASSYPPGQGRTSTDTQYFGPGTRLTVL.

This clone was counted a single time. In nucleotides, the CDR3 is TGTGCCTGGGGGCTTGGGTTGGCAGGGGGCATCACTGAAGCTTTCTTT. Translated, it gives CAWGLGLAGGITEAFF. The chain carries TRBV30 and TRBJ1-1, with 8 bases that match TRBD1. The germline CDR1 and CDR2 sequences are GTSNPN and SVGIG (reference sequence). The ends lost 5 bases at V and 4 bases at J; junction bases unmatched: 15. The CDR3 covers 16 residues.

This clone was recorded a few times. V usage is TRBV18 and J usage is TRBJ1-4; the D gene is possibly TRBD1 (6 bases). CDR1 and CDR2 (germline): KGHSH, LQKENI. V was cut by 3 bases and J by 5 bases, with 10 bases left in between. This CDR3 has 14 residues. The CDR3 DNA sequence: TGTGCCAGCTCACCGCGACAGGAGAATGAAAAACTGTTTTTT. This codes for CASSPRQENEKLFF. Drawing the rest from reference TRBV18 and TRBJ1-4, the complete variable domain is NAGVMQNPRHLVRRRGQEARLRCSPMKGHSHVYWYRQLPEEGLKFMVYLQKENIIDESGMPKERFSAEFPKEGPSILRIQQVVRGDSAAYFCASSPRQENEKLFFGSGTQLSVL.

The chain couples TRBV10-3 to TRBJ2-2, with 11 bases fitting TRBD1. V gave up 5 bases and J gave up 3 bases; unmatched junction bases: 5. Germline V gene sequence: CDR1 ENHRY, CDR2 SYGVKD. CDR3 length: 16 residues. The CDR3 sequence: CAISNRDRGDTGELFF. The CDR3 DNA reads as TGTGCCATCAGTAACCGGGACAGGGGGGACACCGGGGAGCTGTTTTTT.

This clone was observed once. The same CDR3 can be traced to other DNA sequences in this sample. The chain carries TRBV6-5 and TRBJ1-1; D may be TRBD1 (6 bases). The CDR3 has 15 residues. Germline loops: CDR1 MNHEY, CDR2 SVGAGI. V lost 2 bases, J lost 0 bases, and 10 bases lay in between. The CDR3 sequence is CASSYGGAMNTEAFF. CDR3 nucleotides: TGTGCCAGCAGTTACGGGGGGGCGATGAACACTGAAGCTTTCTTT.

CDR3 nucleotides: TGTGCCAGCAGTGACAGCGGGGGGGCGGCCGGGGAGCTGTTTTTT. Its protein product is CASSDSGGAAGELFF. This rearrangement joins TRBV2 to TRBJ2-2; 10 bases map to TRBD2. After removal of 3 bases from V and 6 bases from J, the junction contained 4 bases not matched to a gene. Germline CDR1 and CDR2: SNHLY and FYNNEI. The CDR3 is 15 residues long.

This chain joins TRBV4-1 and TRBJ2-3, with 10 bases fitting TRBD2. Germline CDR1 is MGHRA and CDR2 is YSYEKL. There are 17 residues in the CDR3. The V segment lost 0 bases and the J segment 5 bases; nucleotides outside the gene matches: 8. CDR3 region: CASSQEQRGGHIDTQYF. As DNA, the CDR3 is TGCGCCAGCAGCCAAGAACAGCGGGGGGGACATATAGATACGCAGTATTTT.

This clone appeared a single time. V is TRBV28 and J is TRBJ2-7; 7 nucleotides line up with TRBD2. The CDR3 has 16 amino acids. The ends lost 1 base at V and 3 bases at J; junction bases unmatched: 9. Germline CDR1 is MDHEN and CDR2 is SYDVKM. The CDR3 DNA reads TGTGCCAGCAGTTTATATAGTGGCGGGAGTATCTACGAGCAGTACTTC. The encoded protein is CASSLYSGGSIYEQYF.

As regards this clone: At the DNA level, this CDR3 is encoded by other sequences in the same sample as well. This chain connects TRBV7-9 to TRBJ1-1; unclear D gene. Germline V gene lookup returns CDR1 SEHNR and CDR2 FQNEAQ (reference sequence). The ends were cut back, 3 bases at V and 4 bases at J, with 9 bases in the middle. CDR3 length: 13 residues. In nucleotides, the CDR3 is TGTGCCAGCAGCTTGGGCGGGAGCACTGAAGCTTTCTTT. Protein: CASSLGGSTEAFF.

The rearrangement joins TRBV11-2 to TRBJ2-5; TRBD1 matches 7 bases. The junction had 9 bases not matched to a gene; V was cut back by 5 bases and J by 6 bases. The germline CDR1 and CDR2 sequences are SGHAT and FQNNGV. The CDR3 spans 14 residues. Here the CDR3 reads CASSPEPQGKTQYF. CDR3 sequence (DNA): TGTGCCAGCAGCCCCGAGCCACAGGGGAAGACCCAGTACTTC.

V and J are TRBV6-1 and TRBJ2-7, with D unclear. CDR1 is MNHNS and CDR2 is SASEGT in the germline V gene. The CDR3 contains 11 residues. The ends were cut back, 3 bases at V and 4 bases at J, with 4 bases in the middle. Here the CDR3 reads CASSEEYEQYF. The CDR3 nucleotides are TGTGCCAGCAGTGAGGAGTACGAGCAGTACTTC.

The genes are TRBV28 and TRBJ2-1; 8 positions match TRBD2. Trimming took 2 bases from V and 6 from J; bases not matched to a gene: 6. The CDR3 is 15 amino acids. The germline gives CDR1 MDHEN, CDR2 SYDVKM. DNA of the CDR3: TGTGCCAGCAGTTTAACGAGCGGGGGTACCAATGAGCAGTTCTTC. This gives the protein CASSLTSGGTNEQFF.

The V call is TRBV27, the J call TRBJ1-5, with D possibly matching TRBD1 (5 bases). The CDR3 runs to 14 residues. Germline CDR1 is MNHEY and CDR2 is SMNVEV (reference sequence). The V and J ends lost 2 bases and 7 bases respectively, with 12 bases between them. CDR3 bases: TGTGCCAGCAGTTTAAGGCAGGGAAGGCAGCCCCAGCATTTT. This codes for CASSLRQGRQPQHF.

This clone was recorded a few times. The chain employs TRBV28 and TRBJ1-4; no firm D call. This CDR3 is 14 amino acids long. CDR1 is MDHEN and CDR2 is SYDVKM in the germline V gene. Trimming took off 7 bases at V and 5 bases at J, with 14 bases between the two ends. In DNA form, the CDR3 reads TGTGCCAGCACCGGAGAAGGCATCAATGAAAAACTGTTTTTT. Protein product: CASTGEGINEKLFF.

This chain links TRBV30 with TRBJ1-5; TRBD1 matches 7 bases. The germline V gene has CDR1 GTSNPN and CDR2 SVGIG (reference sequence). The CDR3 is made up of 14 amino acids. V was pared by 1 base and J by 5 bases, with 5 bases of the junction left unmatched. The chain's CDR3 is CAWSATGTYQPQHF. The CDR3 nucleotides read TGTGCCTGGAGTGCGACAGGGACTTATCAGCCCCAGCATTTT.

V gene TRBV5-1 combines with J gene TRBJ2-3, with 11 nucleotides matching TRBD2. Per germline, CDR1 SGHRS and CDR2 YFSETQ. The CDR3 extends over 15 amino acids. The trim removed 0 bases at V and 8 bases at J, leaving 5 bases unmatched. In nucleotides, the CDR3 is TGCGCCAGCAGCTTGGCCGCGACTAGCGGGGCTACGCAGTATTTT. Protein: CASSLAATSGATQYF.

The V and J genes are TRBV10-3 and TRBJ2-2, with 8 bases lining up with TRBD2. The CDR3 length is 14 residues. Germline V gene data show CDR1 as ENHRY and CDR2 as SYGVKD. V lost 4 bases, J lost 3 bases, and 1 base stayed unmatched. DNA of the CDR3: TGTGCCATCAGTGTAGCGGGATACACCGGGGAGCTGTTTTTT. Protein product: CAISVAGYTGELFF.

The chain has TRBV3-1 (or the pseudogene TRBV3-2) and TRBJ1-1; D uncertain. Germline CDR1 and CDR2: LGHDT and YNNKEL (reference sequence). Trimming cost V 1 base and J 4 bases, with 10 bases left between them. There are 14 residues in the CDR3. CDR3 region: CASSQGGVGTEAFF. Written as DNA, the CDR3 is TGTGCCAGCAGCCAAGGTGGTGTCGGCACTGAAGCTTTCTTT.

The rearrangement uses TRBV5-1 and TRBJ1-2, with a possible D match to TRBD1 (5 bases). This CDR3 has 14 residues. Trimming left V 0 bases short and J 2 bases short, with 8 bases between. Germline assignment: CDR1 SGHRS and CDR2 YFSETQ. In DNA form, the CDR3 reads TGCGCCAGCAGCTTGGCGGGGGACAACTATGGCTACACCTTC. It is translated as CASSLAGDNYGYTF.

This clone was seen more than once but under ten times. The chain links TRBV2 to TRBJ1-1; no clear D. Germline CDR1 reads SNHLY; CDR2 reads FYNNEI. The germline V and J ends were trimmed by 1 base and 2 bases, with 11 bases remaining between them. CDR3 size: 15 residues. In DNA form, the CDR3 reads TGTGCCAGCAGTGAAGACGAACAGAAAAACACTGAAGCTTTCTTT. The encoded protein is CASSEDEQKNTEAFF.

CDR3 residues: CASSDGTADGYTF. Here the CDR3 DNA reads TGTGCCAGCAGTGATGGGACAGCAGATGGCTACACCTTC. The V gene is TRBV3-1 (or the pseudogene TRBV3-2), the J gene TRBJ1-2; 7 bases align to TRBD1. V trimming: 6 bases; J trimming: 6 bases; junction bases outside the gene matches: 7. From germline, CDR1 is LGHDT and CDR2 YNNKEL (reference sequence). There are 13 residues in the CDR3.

The CDR3 here is CASSPGDRNTEAFF. CDR3 DNA: TGCGCCAGCAGCCCAGGGGACCGTAACACTGAAGCTTTCTTT. The chain uses TRBV5-1 and TRBJ1-1, with D perhaps matching TRBD1 (6 bases). The ends were cut back, 4 bases at V and 2 bases at J, with 12 bases in the middle. The germline V gene encodes CDR1 SGHRS and CDR2 YFSETQ. The CDR3 runs 14 residues.

This clone was detected only a few times. The rearrangement uses TRBV6-1 and TRBJ2-2, with D unclear. V lost 2 bases, J lost 6 bases, and 7 bases lay in between. CDR1 is MNHNS, CDR2 SASEGT, per germline. The CDR3 extends over 13 amino acids. Written as DNA, the CDR3 is TGTGCCAGCAGTGAAAGGAGAGCCGGGGAGCTGTTTTTT. Protein: CASSERRAGELFF.

The DNA for the CDR3 is TGTGCCAGCAGCTTAGAAGCTAGCGGGGGGCCAGAGACCCAGTACTTC. This sequence encodes CASSLEASGGPETQYF. The V gene is TRBV11-2, the J gene TRBJ2-5, with TRBD2 matching 11 bases. CDR1 is SGHAT, CDR2 FQNNGV, per germline. The trim removed 0 bases at V and 4 bases at J, leaving 4 bases unmatched. The CDR3 totals 16 residues.

The V call is TRBV2, the J call TRBJ1-2; perhaps TRBD1 as D (6 bases). Germline CDR1 and CDR2: SNHLY and FYNNEI. The CDR3 has 13 residues. The V end was cut by 7 bases, the J end by 2 bases, with 11 bases between. The CDR3 here is CASTQTGNYGYTF. In DNA, the CDR3 is TGTGCCAGCACCCAGACAGGAAACTATGGCTACACCTTC.